This TCR beta chain was profiled in a study of Graves' ophthalmopathy and Graves' hyperthyroidism. This CDR3 region has 16 residues. CDR1 is DFQATT and CDR2 is SNEGSKA in the germline V gene (reference sequence). J lost 2 bases, V lost 0 bases, and 8 bases had no gene match. This clonotype is a singleton in its sample. The study amplified TCR beta CDR3 regions using RNA transcripts. HTBI primers primed a first-round RT-PCR, and a second-round multiplex PCR followed. MiXCR, run by TCRdb on the multiplex PCR reads, gives a single entry per CDR3 protein. This table holds about 39,000 distinct CDR3 sequences, approximately 46% found once.

Sequencing input: peripheral blood. The sequence was collected from an adult woman with stable Graves' hyperthyroidism. V is TRBV20-1 and J is TRBJ2-5; 8 positions match TRBD2. The DNA of the CDR3 is TGCAGTGCTAGAGAGCGGGAGGCCCCCCTTCAAGAGACCCAGTACTTC. Its protein product is CSAREREAPLQETQYF.